The clone carrying this T cell receptor beta chain was counted between two and nine times. The data were obtained in a study of cytomegalovirus exposure and HLA in healthy donors. 13 Jbeta primers and 60 Vbeta primers were used for the PCR. TCRdb's table, derived via immunoSEQ multiplex PCR, lists solely in-frame clones and lacks some. The sample records roughly 150,000 clones, roughly 85% being singletons. V was shortened by 0 bases and J by 4 bases, with 7 bases between the two germline ends. This CDR3 has 13 amino acids. CDR1 and CDR2 (germline): SGHDT, YYEEEE. Despite likely unrecorded immune exposures, the donors were nominally healthy at the time of sampling.

The chain recombines TRBV5-6 with TRBJ1-2; D is unresolved. The sequenced sample consisted of PBMCs. The source of this sequence is a woman in her twenties or thirties in good health and CMV-seronegative. DNA of the CDR3: TGTGCCAGCAGCTTGGGCGGATCCTATGGCTACACCTTC. Amino acids: CASSLGGSYGYTF.